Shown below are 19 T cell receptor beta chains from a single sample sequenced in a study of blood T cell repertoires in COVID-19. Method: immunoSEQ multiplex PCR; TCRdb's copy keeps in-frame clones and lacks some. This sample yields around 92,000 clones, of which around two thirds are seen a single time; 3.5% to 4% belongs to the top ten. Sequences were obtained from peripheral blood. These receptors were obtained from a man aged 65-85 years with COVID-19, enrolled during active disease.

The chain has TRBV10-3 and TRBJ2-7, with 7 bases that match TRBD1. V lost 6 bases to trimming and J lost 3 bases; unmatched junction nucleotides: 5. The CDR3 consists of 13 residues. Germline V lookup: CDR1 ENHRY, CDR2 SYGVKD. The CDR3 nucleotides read TGTGCCATCAGCTTAGGGACAGACTACGAGCAGTACTTC. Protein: CAISLGTDYEQYF.

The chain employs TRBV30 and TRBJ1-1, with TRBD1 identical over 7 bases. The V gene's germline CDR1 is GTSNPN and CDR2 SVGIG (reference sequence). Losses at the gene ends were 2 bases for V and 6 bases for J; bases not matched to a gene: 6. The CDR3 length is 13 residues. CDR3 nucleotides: TGTGCCTGGAGTTTGGGACAGAGAGCTGAAGCTTTCTTT. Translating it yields CAWSLGQRAEAFF.

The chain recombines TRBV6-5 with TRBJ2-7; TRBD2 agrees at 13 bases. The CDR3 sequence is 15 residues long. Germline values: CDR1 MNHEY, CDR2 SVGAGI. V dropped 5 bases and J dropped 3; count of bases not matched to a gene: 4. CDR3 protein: CASSTGLAGVYEQYF. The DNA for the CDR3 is TGTGCCAGCAGTACAGGACTAGCGGGGGTCTACGAGCAGTACTTC.

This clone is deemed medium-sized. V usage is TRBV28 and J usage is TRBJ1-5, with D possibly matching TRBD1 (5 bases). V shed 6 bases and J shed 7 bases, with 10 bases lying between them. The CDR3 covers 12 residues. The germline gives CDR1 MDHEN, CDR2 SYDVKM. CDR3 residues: CASRGGEQPQHF. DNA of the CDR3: TGTGCCAGCAGGGGAGGGGAGCAGCCCCAGCATTTT.

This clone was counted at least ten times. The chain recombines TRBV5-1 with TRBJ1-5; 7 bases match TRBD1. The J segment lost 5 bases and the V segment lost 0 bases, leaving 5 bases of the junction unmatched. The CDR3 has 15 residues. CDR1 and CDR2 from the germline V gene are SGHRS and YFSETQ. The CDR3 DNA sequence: TGCGCCAGCAGCTTGGAGGGACAGAGCTATCAGCCCCAGCATTTT. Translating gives CASSLEGQSYQPQHF.

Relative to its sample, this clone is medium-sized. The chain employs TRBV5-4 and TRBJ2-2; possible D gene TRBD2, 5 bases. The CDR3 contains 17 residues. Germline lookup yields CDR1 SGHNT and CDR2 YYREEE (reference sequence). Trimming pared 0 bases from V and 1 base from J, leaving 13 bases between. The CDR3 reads CASSLAMGRKNTGELFF. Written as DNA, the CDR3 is TGTGCCAGCAGCTTGGCCATGGGGAGAAAGAACACCGGGGAGCTGTTTTTT.

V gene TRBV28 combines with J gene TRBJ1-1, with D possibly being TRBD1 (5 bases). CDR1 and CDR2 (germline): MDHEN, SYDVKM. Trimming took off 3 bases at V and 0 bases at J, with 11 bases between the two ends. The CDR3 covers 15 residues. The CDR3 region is CASSLPGYMNTEAFF. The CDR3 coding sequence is TGTGCCAGCAGTTTGCCAGGGTACATGAACACTGAAGCTTTCTTT.

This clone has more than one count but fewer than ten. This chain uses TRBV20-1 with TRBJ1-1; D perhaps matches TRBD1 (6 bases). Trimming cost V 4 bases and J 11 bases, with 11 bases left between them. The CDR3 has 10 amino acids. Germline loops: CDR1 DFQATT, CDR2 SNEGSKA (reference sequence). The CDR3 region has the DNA TGCAGTGCTAATGACAGGAGGGCTTTCTTT. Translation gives CSANDRRAFF.

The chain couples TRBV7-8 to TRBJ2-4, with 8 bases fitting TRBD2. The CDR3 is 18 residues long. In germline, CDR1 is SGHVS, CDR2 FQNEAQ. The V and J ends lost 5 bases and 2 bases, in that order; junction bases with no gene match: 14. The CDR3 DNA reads TGTGCCAGCAGCCTACACCCCGGGACTAGTTTCTCCAAAAACATTCAGTACTTC. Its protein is CASSLHPGTSFSKNIQYF. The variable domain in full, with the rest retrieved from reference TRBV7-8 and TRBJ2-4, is GAGVSQSPRYKVAKRGQDVALRCDPISGHVSLFWYQQALGQGPEFLTYFQNEAQLDKSGLPSDRFFAERPEGSVSTLKIQRTQQEDSAVYLCASSLHPGTSFSKNIQYFGAGTRLSVL.

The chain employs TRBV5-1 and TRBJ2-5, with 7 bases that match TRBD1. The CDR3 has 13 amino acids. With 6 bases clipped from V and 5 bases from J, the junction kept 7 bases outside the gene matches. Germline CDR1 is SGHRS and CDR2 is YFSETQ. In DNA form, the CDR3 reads TGCGCCAGCAACGCAGGGGGTATGGAGACCCAGTACTTC. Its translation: CASNAGGMETQYF.

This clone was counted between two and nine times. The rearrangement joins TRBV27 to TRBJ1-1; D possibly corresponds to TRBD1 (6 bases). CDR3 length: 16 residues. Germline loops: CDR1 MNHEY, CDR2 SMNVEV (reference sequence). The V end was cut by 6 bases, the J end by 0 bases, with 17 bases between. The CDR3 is CASRPQGRTMNTEAFF. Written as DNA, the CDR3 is TGTGCCAGCAGACCTCAGGGGCGAACCATGAACACTGAAGCTTTCTTT.

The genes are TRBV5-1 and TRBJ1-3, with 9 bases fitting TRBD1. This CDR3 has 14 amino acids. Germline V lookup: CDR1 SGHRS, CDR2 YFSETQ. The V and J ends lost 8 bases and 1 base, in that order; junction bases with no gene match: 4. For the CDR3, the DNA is TGCGCCAGTCAACAGGGGGCTTCTGGAAACACCATATATTTT. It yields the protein CASQQGASGNTIYF.

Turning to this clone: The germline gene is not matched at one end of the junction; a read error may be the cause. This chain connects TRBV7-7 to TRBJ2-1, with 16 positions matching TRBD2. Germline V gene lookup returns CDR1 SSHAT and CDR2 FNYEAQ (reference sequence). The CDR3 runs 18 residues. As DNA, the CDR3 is TGTGCTAGCAGCTTAAGGGGGACTAGCGGGAGGGTGAGCAATGAGCAGTTCTTC. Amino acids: CASSLRGTSGRVSNEQFF.

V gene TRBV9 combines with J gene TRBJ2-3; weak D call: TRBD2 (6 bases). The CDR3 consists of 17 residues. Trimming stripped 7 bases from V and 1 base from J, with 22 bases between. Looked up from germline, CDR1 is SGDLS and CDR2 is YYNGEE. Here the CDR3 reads CASANLIEGLGTDTQYF. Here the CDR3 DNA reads TGTGCCAGCGCAAACCTGATCGAGGGACTGGGCACAGATACGCAGTATTTT.

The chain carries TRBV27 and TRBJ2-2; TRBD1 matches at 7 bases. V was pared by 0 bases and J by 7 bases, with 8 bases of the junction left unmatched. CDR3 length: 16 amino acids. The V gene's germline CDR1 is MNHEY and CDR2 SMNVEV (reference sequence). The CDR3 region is CASSLSSTGRYGELFF. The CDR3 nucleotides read TGTGCCAGCAGTTTATCATCGACAGGGCGGTACGGGGAGCTGTTTTTT.

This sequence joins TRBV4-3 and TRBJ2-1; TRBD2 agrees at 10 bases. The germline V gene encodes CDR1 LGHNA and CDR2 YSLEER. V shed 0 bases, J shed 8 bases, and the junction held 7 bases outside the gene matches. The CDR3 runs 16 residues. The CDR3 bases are TGCGCCAGCAGCCAAGAGGCTAGCGGGAGTGGCGATGAGCAGTTCTTC. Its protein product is CASSQEASGSGDEQFF.

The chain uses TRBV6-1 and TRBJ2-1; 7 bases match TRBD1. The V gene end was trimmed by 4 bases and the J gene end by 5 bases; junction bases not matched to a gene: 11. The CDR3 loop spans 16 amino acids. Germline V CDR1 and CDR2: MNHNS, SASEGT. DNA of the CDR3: TGTGCCAGCAGTGCCCAAATCAGACAGGGCAACAATGAGCAGTTCTTC. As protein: CASSAQIRQGNNEQFF.

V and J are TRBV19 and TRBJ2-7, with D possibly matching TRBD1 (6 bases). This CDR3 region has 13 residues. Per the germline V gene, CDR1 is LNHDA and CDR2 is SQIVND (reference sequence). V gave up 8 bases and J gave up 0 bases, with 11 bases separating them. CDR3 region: CASSGDNSYEQYF. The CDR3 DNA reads TGTGCCAGTTCTGGGGACAACTCCTACGAGCAGTACTTC. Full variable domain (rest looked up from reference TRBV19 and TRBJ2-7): DGGITQSPKYLFRKEGQNVTLSCEQNLNHDAMYWYRQDPGQGLRLIYYSQIVNDFQKGDIAEGYSVSREKKESFPLTVTSAQKNPTAFYLCASSGDNSYEQYFGPGTRLTVT.

The chain's CDR3 is CASSPPEYF. The CDR3 DNA reads as TGTGCCAGCAGCCCCCCGGAGTACTTC. The V gene is TRBV27, the J gene TRBJ2-7; no clear D gene. The length of the CDR3 is 9 residues. The V and J ends lost 6 bases and 11 bases respectively, with 8 bases between them. From germline, CDR1 is MNHEY and CDR2 SMNVEV (reference sequence).